The clone carrying this T cell receptor beta chain came up many times. These data belong to a study of T-cell reconstitution after alpha-beta-depleted transplantation in children. It was with unique molecular identifiers that the TCRbeta library was prepared. In TCRdb, the PCR reads were re-called with MiXCR into one record per CDR3 protein. Of around 380,000 distinct CDR3 sequences listed, 9.5% to 13% are singletons. The material was PBMCs from the stem cell graft donor, obtained from the stem cell graft. The clonotype originates from a human donor who donated a stem cell graft to a child with acute myeloid leukemia.

CDR3 coding DNA: TGTGCCACCAGCGCAGGGACTACGAACAATGAGCAGTTCTTC. Residues: CATSAGTTNNEQFF. This chain joins TRBV15 and TRBJ2-1; TRBD2 agrees at 7 bases. This CDR3 is built from 14 residues. CDR1 and CDR2 (germline): LNHNV, YYDKDF (reference sequence). V gave up 5 bases and J gave up 5 bases; unmatched junction bases: 6.